A selection of T cell receptor beta chains follows, all from one sample in a study of T-cell memory formation after mild COVID-19. MiXCR, applied by TCRdb to the 5' RACE reads, yields one record per CDR3 protein. The profile shows 100,000 to 150,000 distinct CDR3 sequences, about a sixth of them singletons. The sequencing input was PBMCs or a T cell subset sorted from them (not recorded which). These receptors came from a man aged 18 to 29 who had mild COVID-19 (a few samples of this study predate the infection). Cell type and time point are not known. CDR3s include the opening cysteine and the closing phenylalanine or tryptophan. A D gene is named only where the DNA matches it firmly. The listing skips clone size in some rows; elsewhere it reads once, few, many or a size class.

size | J | V | D | CDR3 | DNA
NA | TRBJ2-3 | TRBV7-6 | NA | CASSSTSQGTQYF | TGTGCCAGCAGCTCTACGAGTCAGGGTACGCAGTATTTT
few | TRBJ1-1 | TRBV6-5 | NA | CASRTLPVVAEAFF | TGTGCCAGCAGAACACTCCCAGTGGTCGCTGAAGCTTTCTTT
few | TRBJ2-3 | TRBV6-5 | NA | CASSSSGDTQYF | TGTGCCAGCAGTTCGAGCGGAGATACGCAGTATTTT
few | TRBJ2-2 | TRBV7-2 | NA | CASSLDAGGLKGELFF | TGTGCCAGCAGCTTAGATGCCGGGGGGCTGAAAGGGGAGCTGTTTTTT
NA | TRBJ1-2 | TRBV6-6 | NA | CASNEGIYGYTF | TGTGCCAGCAACGAGGGGATCTATGGCTACACCTTC
NA | TRBJ2-7 | TRBV3-1 | TRBD2 | CASSQDGGLEYF | TGTGCCAGCAGCCAAGATGGTGGACTAGAATACTTC
once | TRBJ1-1 | TRBV6-2/TRBV6-3 | NA | CASSSPPRYTEAFF | TGTGCCAGCAGTTCCCCCCCGAGGTACACTGAAGCTTTCTTT
NA | TRBJ2-2 | TRBV3-1 | NA | CASSQAENTGELFF | TGTGCCAGCAGCCAAGCAGAGAACACCGGGGAGCTGTTTTTT
many | TRBJ2-2 | TRBV3-1 | NA | CASSFTLTGELFF | TGTGCCAGCAGCTTCACCTTAACCGGGGAGCTGTTTTTT
few | TRBJ2-2 | TRBV3-1 | NA | CASSPRVLSGELFF | TGTGCCAGCAGCCCGAGGGTTCTCTCCGGGGAGCTGTTTTTT
many | TRBJ2-5 | TRBV12-3/TRBV12-4 | NA | CASSLTPGQETQYF | TGTGCCAGCAGTTTGACCCCAGGCCAAGAGACCCAGTACTTC
NA | TRBJ2-2 | TRBV4-1 | NA | CASSHRRPANTGELFF | TGCGCCAGCAGCCATCGTCGACCCGCGAACACCGGGGAGCTGTTTTTT
few | TRBJ2-3 | TRBV20-1 | NA | CSARVVPDTQYF | TGCAGTGCAAGGGTAGTCCCAGATACGCAGTATTTT
NA | TRBJ2-7 | TRBV19 | NA | CASSTVGDYEQYF | TGTGCCAGTAGCACCGTGGGCGACTACGAGCAGTACTTC
NA | TRBJ2-1 | TRBV7-6 | TRBD2 | CASSLAGGGYGNEQFF | TGTGCCAGCAGCTTAGCTGGCGGGGGGTACGGCAATGAGCAGTTCTTC
NA | TRBJ2-1 | TRBV7-8 | NA | CASSLGNGEHSYNEQFF | TGTGCCAGCAGCTTAGGAAACGGGGAGCACTCCTACAATGAGCAGTTCTTC
few | TRBJ2-3 | TRBV4-2 | TRBD2 | CASSQDGAGGGTDTQYF | TGTGCCAGCAGCCAAGATGGAGCGGGGGGCGGTACAGATACGCAGTATTTT
few | TRBJ2-5 | TRBV6-5 | NA | CASSYNQGNQETQYF | TGTGCCAGCAGTTACAACCAGGGAAACCAAGAGACCCAGTACTTC
NA | TRBJ1-5 | TRBV27 | NA | CASRKYRDSNQPQHF | TGTGCCAGCAGGAAATACAGAGATAGCAATCAGCCCCAGCATTTT
NA | TRBJ2-5 | TRBV7-2 | NA | CASRPPSKETQYF | TGTGCCAGCAGACCGCCTTCAAAAGAGACCCAGTACTTC
NA | TRBJ2-2 | TRBV11-2 | NA | CASSSEGLTGELFF | TGTGCCAGCAGTTCAGAGGGCCTGACCGGGGAGCTGTTTTTT
NA | TRBJ2-1 | TRBV7-2 | TRBD2 | CASSLARGNEQFF | TGTGCCAGCAGCTTAGCGCGGGGGAATGAGCAGTTCTTC
few | TRBJ1-1 | TRBV7-9 | NA | CASSLAGTREAFF | TGTGCCAGCAGCTTAGCCGGGACCCGAGAAGCTTTCTTT
few | TRBJ2-2 | TRBV23-1 | NA | CASSQCPANTGELFF | TGCGCCAGCAGTCAATGCCCAGCGAACACCGGGGAGCTGTTTTTT
NA | TRBJ2-5 | TRBV7-3 | TRBD1 | CASSIGQGGKTQYF | TGTGCCAGCAGCATCGGACAGGGTGGAAAGACCCAGTACTTC
NA | TRBJ1-6 | TRBV12-3/TRBV12-4 | NA | CASSFFTSYNSPLHF | TGTGCCAGCAGTTTTTTCACGTCCTATAATTCACCCCTCCACTTT
NA | TRBJ2-5 | TRBV25-1 | TRBD2 | CASLGTSSLETQYF | TGTGCCAGCCTCGGGACTAGCTCGTTGGAGACCCAGTACTTC
NA | TRBJ1-2 | TRBV7-2 | NA | CASGRGQVWDYGYTF | TGTGCCAGCGGGCGAGGGCAGGTGTGGGACTATGGCTACACCTTC
once | TRBJ1-2 | TRBV7-3 | TRBD1 | CASSLDRGYGYTF | TGTGCCAGCAGCCTAGACAGGGGGTATGGCTACACCTTC
NA | TRBJ1-2 | TRBV5-1 | NA | CASSLGVEGIGYTF | TGCGCCAGCAGCTTGGGGGTTGAGGGAATCGGCTACACCTTC
NA | TRBJ2-2 | TRBV4-1 | NA | CASSFVRGGDQGGELFF | TGCGCCAGCAGCTTTGTTAGGGGCGGGGACCAAGGCGGGGAGCTGTTTTTT
NA | TRBJ2-3 | TRBV5-1 | NA | CASSLLRGDTQYF | TGCGCCAGCAGCTTGCTACGGGGAGATACGCAGTATTTT
many | TRBJ2-3 | TRBV24-1 | NA | CATSDFSGPSDTQYF | TGTGCCACCAGTGATTTCTCGGGGCCATCAGATACGCAGTATTTT
few | TRBJ2-5 | TRBV6-5 | NA | CASSSWGAKTQYF | TGTGCCAGCAGTTCCTGGGGGGCGAAGACCCAGTACTTC
NA | TRBJ1-3 | TRBV12-3/TRBV12-4 | NA | CASSLKGSGNTIYF | TGTGCCAGCAGTTTAAAAGGCTCTGGAAACACCATATATTTT
NA | TRBJ2-5 | TRBV20-1 | NA | CSARVFALSGETQYF | TGCAGTGCTAGAGTCTTCGCCCTCTCTGGAGAGACCCAGTACTTC
few | TRBJ2-6 | TRBV18 | TRBD1 | CASSGQLSGANVLTF | TGTGCCAGCTCGGGACAGCTATCTGGGGCCAACGTCCTGACTTTC
NA | TRBJ2-3 | TRBV29-1 | NA | CSALPHSTDTQYF | TGCAGCGCACTACCACACTCCACAGATACGCAGTATTTT
NA | TRBJ2-3 | TRBV15 | TRBD1 | CATSRQGSGTDTQYF | TGTGCCACCAGCCGACAGGGTTCGGGCACAGATACGCAGTATTTT
few | TRBJ1-5 | TRBV12-3/TRBV12-4 | NA | CASRKGRAGQPQHF | TGTGCCAGCCGGAAGGGCAGGGCGGGTCAGCCCCAGCATTTT
NA | TRBJ2-7 | TRBV2 | NA | CASRGSYEQYF | TGTGCCAGCAGGGGCAGCTACGAGCAGTACTTC
few | TRBJ2-5 | TRBV4-3 | NA | CASSQDITEQETQYF | TGCGCCAGCAGCCAAGATATAACTGAACAAGAGACCCAGTACTTC
few | TRBJ2-5 | TRBV7-8 | TRBD2 | CASSWEPGRGGETQYF | TGTGCCAGCAGCTGGGAGCCGGGACGCGGGGGGGAGACCCAGTACTTC
few | TRBJ2-7 | TRBV11-2 | NA | CASSPSAGREQYF | TGTGCCAGCAGCCCCAGTGCGGGTCGCGAGCAGTACTTC
NA | TRBJ2-5 | TRBV5-1 | NA | CASSLNAGAGETQYF | TGCGCCAGCAGCTTGAATGCGGGGGCAGGGGAGACCCAGTACTTC
NA | TRBJ2-3 | TRBV4-3 | NA | CASSQDLLQGTDTQYF | TGCGCCAGCAGCCAAGATCTGTTGCAGGGCACAGATACGCAGTATTTT
NA | TRBJ2-5 | TRBV4-1 | TRBD2 | CASSRIAGVETQYF | TGCGCCAGCAGCCGAATAGCGGGGGTGGAGACCCAGTACTTC
NA | TRBJ2-7 | TRBV29-1 | TRBD2 | CIALAGGVYEQYF | TGCATCGCCTTAGCGGGGGGCGTATACGAGCAGTACTTC
NA | TRBJ2-3 | TRBV29-1 | NA | CSVVGGPSTYTDTQYF | TGCAGCGTTGTAGGCGGCCCAAGTACCTACACAGATACGCAGTATTTT
NA | TRBJ1-1 | TRBV5-1 | NA | CASSEGSNTEAFF | TGCGCCAGCAGCGAGGGATCGAACACTGAAGCTTTCTTT
NA | TRBJ1-1 | TRBV6-5 | NA | CASSYLRGTEAFF | TGTGCCAGCAGTTACTTGCGGGGGACTGAAGCTTTCTTT
NA | TRBJ1-1 | TRBV5-1 | TRBD1 | CASSIGTGETEAFF | TGCGCCAGCAGCATTGGGACAGGGGAAACTGAAGCTTTCTTT
NA | TRBJ1-1 | TRBV5-1 | NA | CASSLTPLNTEAFF | TGCGCCAGCAGCCTGACTCCCCTGAACACTGAAGCTTTCTTT
few | TRBJ1-1 | TRBV7-8 | NA | CASSVGTVNTEAFF | TGTGCCAGCAGCGTTGGGACTGTGAACACTGAAGCTTTCTTT